A selection of T cell receptor beta chains follows, all from one sample in a study of blood T cell repertoires in COVID-19. Clones were sequenced by immunoSEQ multiplex PCR, and TCRdb holds only the in-frame ones, with some missing. The sample has 300,000 to 350,000 clones, 65% to 85% seen once. Material: peripheral blood. Receptor source: a man aged 25-40 years with active or convalescent COVID-19. Each CDR3 is given with its conserved first and last residue. D genes are given only for firm matches. Size is stated for part of the rows, as once, few or many counts, or as a class when the clone is expanded.

>TRBV19|NA|TRBJ1-1|few
TGTGCCACTAGCCCAACTTATGGCACTGAAGCTTTCTTT
CATSPTYGTEAFF
>TRBV14|NA|TRBJ2-1|NA
TGTGCCAGCAGCCAAGATACCTACAATGAGCAGTTCTTC
CASSQDTYNEQFF
>TRBV24-1|NA|TRBJ1-5|NA
TGTGCCACCAGTGATTTCGGTCAGCCCCAGCATTTT
CATSDFGQPQHF
>TRBV19|NA|TRBJ1-2|NA
TGTGCCAGTAGTCGCGGGACTCCAGCTAACTATGGCTACACCTTC
CASSRGTPANYGYTF
>TRBV5-1|NA|TRBJ2-2|NA
TGCGCCAGCAGCTTACCAGGACTAAAGAACACCGGGGAGCTGTTTTTT
CASSLPGLKNTGELFF
>TRBV30|TRBD1|TRBJ1-2|NA
TGTGCCTGGACCGGTGCAGGGGGTAACTATGGCTACACCTTC
CAWTGAGGNYGYTF
>TRBV6-5|TRBD1|TRBJ1-5|NA
TGTGCCAGCAGTTACTCGACAGGGGCTGCGGAACAGCCCCAGCATTTT
CASSYSTGAAEQPQHF
>TRBV7-8|NA|TRBJ2-2|NA
TGTGCCAGCAGCTTAGGAGGCCCAGGGGAGGGCCGAGGGGAGCTGTTTTTT
CASSLGGPGEGRGELFF
>TRBV28|TRBD2|TRBJ2-7|NA
TGTGCCAGCAGTTCCCCCTCGAAGCGGGAGGGCACCGGGTACGAGCAGTACTTC
CASSSPSKREGTGYEQYF
>TRBV3-1/TRBV3-2|TRBD1|TRBJ2-2|once
TGTGCCAGCAGCCAAGATACGACAGGGGCCGGGGAGCTGTTTTTT
CASSQDTTGAGELFF
>TRBV6-6|NA|TRBJ1-5|NA
TGTGCCAGCAGTTATCGACCGGGTGACAGGCATCAGCCCCAGCATTTT
CASSYRPGDRHQPQHF
>TRBV18|NA|TRBJ2-3|NA
TGTGCCAGCTCACCGGGGGACTGGAATCCTGGGACAGATACGCAGTATTTT
CASSPGDWNPGTDTQYF
>TRBV5-4|TRBD2|TRBJ2-3|NA
TGTGCCAGCGGCCCGGGGGGTGAGCGAGATACGCAGTATTTT
CASGPGGERDTQYF
>TRBV19|TRBD2|TRBJ2-1|few
TGTGCCAGTAGTGTGAGCGGGAGTCCGGGTGAGCAGTTCTTC
CASSVSGSPGEQFF
>TRBV23-1|NA|TRBJ2-7|few
TGCGCCAGCAGTCAAAAGACGGAGTTCGCCTACGAGCAGTACTTC
CASSQKTEFAYEQYF
>TRBV7-2|NA|TRBJ2-3|NA
TGTGCCAGCAGCCCTGGAGAGGGTTGGGCGCAGTATTTT
CASSPGEGWAQYF
>TRBV19|NA|TRBJ1-2|once
TGTGCCAGTAGTATAGGCAGAGCGGGCTATGGCTACACCTTC
CASSIGRAGYGYTF
>TRBV2|TRBD1|TRBJ1-1|NA
TGTGCCAGCAGCGGGGACAGAGCTTTCTTT
CASSGDRAFF
>TRBV29-1|TRBD1|TRBJ1-1|NA
TGCAGCGTTGAAGATCCGGACAGGAGTCATGAAGCTTTCTTT
CSVEDPDRSHEAFF
>TRBV24-1|NA|TRBJ2-1|once
TGTGCCACCAGTGGAGATACCGGCTACAATGAGCAGTTCTTC
CATSGDTGYNEQFF
>TRBV6-6|NA|TRBJ2-7|NA
TGTGCCAGCAGCCAGGGGTCCGCCTACGAGCAGTACTTC
CASSQGSAYEQYF
>TRBV10-3|NA|TRBJ2-2|NA
TGTGCCATCAGTTCACTAGGGCCTAACACCGGGGAGCTGTTTTTT
CAISSLGPNTGELFF
>TRBV4-1|NA|TRBJ1-3|once
TGCGCCAGCAGCCAAGATAGAGGGGGTTTCTCTGGAAACACCATATATTTT
CASSQDRGGFSGNTIYF
>TRBV19|NA|TRBJ2-7|NA
TGTGCCAGTAGTAACCGGCGCCAGAGGGAGCAGTACTTC
CASSNRRQREQYF
>TRBV25-1|NA|TRBJ1-2|once
TGTGCCAGCAGTACAGGTGGATATGGCTACACCTTC
CASSTGGYGYTF
>TRBV5-1|TRBD2|TRBJ2-7|once
TGCGCCAGCAGCTTGGCCAGGGCGGGAGGGGACCCCTACGAGCAGTACTTC
CASSLARAGGDPYEQYF
>TRBV15|NA|TRBJ2-5|NA
TGTGCCACCAGGAGCTCAGGAAGTGAGACCCAGTACTTC
CATRSSGSETQYF
>TRBV11-2|TRBD1|TRBJ2-1|once
TGTGCCAGCAGCTCGGGACAGCGCTCCTACAATGAGCAGTTCTTC
CASSSGQRSYNEQFF
>TRBV19|NA|TRBJ2-5|NA
TGTGCCAGTAGTATAGAGGGACTGGGGGTTGAGACCCAGTACTTC
CASSIEGLGVETQYF
>TRBV7-6|TRBD2|TRBJ2-2|NA
TGTGCCAGCAGCTTAGAACGGGCTAGCGGGAGGACCGGGGAGCTGTTTTTT
CASSLERASGRTGELFF
>TRBV4-3|TRBD2|TRBJ2-2|NA
TGCGCCAGCAGCCAAGATAAAGCGGGAGGGCCAGGTCCGGGGGAGCTGTTTTTT
CASSQDKAGGPGPGELFF
>TRBV5-1|NA|TRBJ2-1|once
TGCGCCACCCGAGAGGACAGCTACAATGAGCAGTTCTTC
CATREDSYNEQFF
>TRBV27|TRBD1|TRBJ1-4|NA
TGTGCCAGCGGGGCACCGGGACAGTTCGAAAAACTGTTTTTT
CASGAPGQFEKLFF
>TRBV6-4|NA|TRBJ2-1|NA
TGTGCCAGCAGCCAGGGCCCCTCCAATGAGCAGTTCTTC
CASSQGPSNEQFF
>TRBV19|NA|TRBJ1-2|NA
TGTGCCAGTAGTAGAGAGGAGATCAGGGTAATCAACTATGGCTACACCTTC
CASSREEIRVINYGYTF
>TRBV24-1|NA|TRBJ1-1|NA
TGTGCCACCTCGGGGGAGAACACTGAAGCTTTCTTT
CATSGENTEAFF
>TRBV6-4|NA|TRBJ1-5|NA
TGTGCCAGCCCCGTACTTGATCAGCCCCAGCATTTT
CASPVLDQPQHF
>TRBV7-9|NA|TRBJ2-2|NA
TGTGCCAGAACGTCGGAGGGGGTCAGGGGGGCCACCGGGGAGCTGTTTTTT
CARTSEGVRGATGELFF
>TRBV7-3|NA|TRBJ2-3|NA
TGTGCCAGCAGCTTAACCGATTCGACCCGGACTCTTAGCACAGATACGCAGTATTTT
CASSLTDSTRTLSTDTQYF
>TRBV7-9|NA|TRBJ1-1|few
TGTGCCAGCAGCCTCACAGGGCTGAACACTGAAGCTTTCTTT
CASSLTGLNTEAFF
>TRBV6-9|TRBD1|TRBJ1-2|NA
TGTGCCAGCAGTTGGACAGGGTGTAACTATGGCTACACCTTC
CASSWTGCNYGYTF
>TRBV11-3|NA|TRBJ1-4|NA
TGTGCCAGCAGCTTAGTGGGGCCTAATGAAAAACTGTTTTTT
CASSLVGPNEKLFF
>TRBV11-3|NA|TRBJ2-2|NA
TGTGCCAGCAGCCTTGGAGGCCACCAAACCGGGGAGCTGTTTTTT
CASSLGGHQTGELFF